A single sample is the source of the 21 T cell receptor beta chains below, sequenced in a study of T cell repertoires in cytomegalovirus infection. MiXCR, run by TCRdb on the reads, gives a single entry per CDR3 protein. The sample yields hundreds of thousands of distinct CDR3 sequences, more than 20% seen once. Input material: CD8+ T cells from PBMCs. Receptors originate from a human donor in good health (CMV status not recorded). Some clones in this sample may be carry-over from other donors' samples.

The chain recombines TRBV7-3 with TRBJ2-2; maybe TRBD2 (6 bases). Trimming stripped 6 bases from V and 2 bases from J, with 13 bases between. The CDR3 spans 15 residues. Germline V gene data show CDR1 as SGHTA and CDR2 as FQGTGA. CDR3 DNA: TGTGCCAGCAGGCCGGGGGACGGAAACACCGGGGAGCTGTTTTTT. Amino acids: CASRPGDGNTGELFF.

The V and J genes are TRBV6-2 or TRBV6-3 and TRBJ1-1; the D gene is possibly TRBD1 (6 bases). CDR1 is MNHEY, CDR2 SVGEGT, per germline. The CDR3 extends over 14 amino acids. Deletions cut 4 bases from V and 4 bases from J, with 13 bases between. DNA for the CDR3: TGTGCCAGCAGTTCGCACAGGGAGGGCACTGAAGCTTTCTTT. Its protein is CASSSHREGTEAFF.

This clonotype appeared many times. The chain is built from TRBV7-2 and TRBJ1-2; 8 bases are shared with TRBD1. Germline V gene sequence: CDR1 SGHTA, CDR2 FQGNSA. J was trimmed by 4 bases and V by 5 bases; bases with no gene match: 15. The CDR3 length is 17 residues. The CDR3 nucleotides read TGTGCCAGCAGCCTTAGAGTCGGGACAGGAGTTTCCTATGGCTACACCTTC. This sequence encodes CASSLRVGTGVSYGYTF.

This clonotype has a count of ten or more. The CDR3 nucleotides read TGTGCCAGCAGCTTCACAGGGGGGCGATCACCCCTCCACTTT. Translated: CASSFTGGRSPLHF. This sequence joins TRBV11-2 and TRBJ1-6, with TRBD1 matching 8 bases. Looked up from germline, CDR1 is SGHAT and CDR2 is FQNNGV. V lost 3 bases, J lost 10 bases, and 5 bases stayed unmatched. The CDR3 runs to 14 residues.

This clonotype occurred a few times. This rearrangement joins TRBV29-1 to TRBJ1-1; D might be TRBD1 (6 bases). V was cut by 0 bases and J by 4 bases, with 15 bases left in between. This CDR3 comprises 15 residues. Germline values: CDR1 SQVTM, CDR2 ANQGSEA. The CDR3 region has the DNA TGCAGCGTTGAAGATTGGGGGACAAATCCCACTGAAGCTTTCTTT. This encodes CSVEDWGTNPTEAFF.

This CDR3 is CASSLERGRSYEQYF. CDR3 bases: TGTGCCAGCAGCTTAGAAAGGGGTAGGTCCTACGAGCAGTACTTC. The J gene is TRBJ2-7, the V gene TRBV7-2, with D possibly matching TRBD1 (5 bases). The germline CDR1 and CDR2 sequences are SGHTA and FQGNSA. Trimming pared 1 base from V and 1 base from J, leaving 11 bases between. There are 15 residues in the CDR3.

The sample holds many counts of this clonotype. The chain employs TRBV7-9 and TRBJ1-1; no clear D. In germline, CDR1 is SEHNR, CDR2 FQNEAQ (reference sequence). Deletions cut 5 bases from V and 0 bases from J, with 10 bases between. There are 14 residues in the CDR3. DNA of the CDR3: TGTGCCAGCAGCAAGGGAGTTTTGAACACTGAAGCTTTCTTT. It yields the protein CASSKGVLNTEAFF. Complete variable domain (other parts from reference TRBV7-9 and TRBJ1-1): DTGVSQNPRHKITKRGQNVTFRCDPISEHNRLYWYRQTLGQGPEFLTYFQNEAQLEKSRLLSDRFSAERPKGSFSTLEIQRTEQGDSAMYLCASSKGVLNTEAFFGQGTRLTVV.

This clonotype was seen many times. The chain combines TRBV7-2 with TRBJ1-5; D gene unclear. The germline CDR1 and CDR2 sequences are SGHTA and FQGNSA. CDR3 size: 16 residues. Trimming took 2 bases from V and 1 from J, leaving 12 bases between them. As DNA, the CDR3 is TGTGCCAGCAGCTTAATATTGGGATCCAGCAATCAGCCCCAGCATTTT. Translating it yields CASSLILGSSNQPQHF.

This clonotype was picked up a small number of times. V and J are TRBV6-2 or TRBV6-3 and TRBJ2-7; D remains ambiguous. The V and J ends lost 2 bases and 3 bases respectively, with 8 bases between them. CDR1 is MNHEY and CDR2 is SVGEGT in the germline V gene. The CDR3 length is 13 residues. In DNA form, the CDR3 reads TGTGCCAGCAGTTACAAGGCCTTCTACGAGCAGTACGTC. Encoded protein: CASSYKAFYEQYV.

This clonotype was recorded a few times. The chain links TRBV29-1 to TRBJ2-6; D is unclear. The CDR3 is 17 amino acids. CDR1 and CDR2 from the germline V gene are SQVTM and ANQGSEA. V was trimmed by 0 bases and J by 0 bases, leaving 12 bases between them. The CDR3 DNA follows: TGCAGCGTTGAAGAGGGCAGGTATACCTCTGGGGCCAACGTCCTGACTTTC. Encoded protein: CSVEEGRYTSGANVLTF.

This clonotype was counted between two and nine times. This chain links TRBV9 with TRBJ1-3, with D unclear. The CDR3 loop spans 12 amino acids. Deletions cut 6 bases from V and 0 bases from J, with 4 bases between. Germline V gene lookup returns CDR1 SGDLS and CDR2 YYNGEE. CDR3 amino acids: CASKSSGNTIYF. Written as DNA, the CDR3 is TGTGCCAGCAAGAGCTCTGGAAACACCATATATTTT.

This clonotype was seen a few times. The chain carries TRBV7-3 and TRBJ2-1; TRBD1 matches at 11 bases. V shed 5 bases, J shed 5 bases, and the junction held 5 bases outside the gene matches. Germline V gene sequence: CDR1 SGHTA, CDR2 FQGTGA. This CDR3 contains 15 residues. The chain's CDR3 is CASSSGTGGHNEQFF. The CDR3 DNA follows: TGTGCCAGCAGCAGCGGGACAGGGGGACACAATGAGCAGTTCTTC.

This clonotype was counted only a few times. The chain has TRBV12-3 or TRBV12-4 and TRBJ1-5; D is possibly TRBD1 (5 bases). V was pared by 3 bases and J by 13 bases, with 13 bases between. The CDR3 loop spans 12 amino acids. CDR3 sequence reads: CASSLRDLWQHF. The CDR3 bases are TGTGCCAGCAGTTTGAGGGACCTTTGGCAGCATTTT.

On this clonotype itself: Just one base apart from a much larger clone, this may be a read error. The V gene is TRBV12-3 or TRBV12-4, the J gene TRBJ2-3, with D tentatively TRBD2 (6 bases). The CDR3 is 19 amino acids. V lost 3 bases and J lost 2, with 24 bases in between. The CDR3 nucleotides are TGTGCCAGCAGTTTCATATTAGCGGCGCTCCGAAGATTCACAGATACGCAGTATTTT. Encoded protein: CASSFILAALRRFTDTQYF.

This clonotype was seen only a few times. The V and J genes are TRBV14 and TRBJ1-6, with D hard to call. The CDR3 sequence is 14 residues long. Germline CDR1 and CDR2: SGHDN and FVKESK. V gave up 7 bases and J gave up 1 base, with 8 bases separating them. CDR3 sequence: CASKERSYNSPLHF. CDR3 DNA sequence: TGTGCCAGCAAGGAGAGGTCCTATAATTCACCCCTCCACTTT.

This clonotype was recorded a few times. The CDR3 nucleotides are TGTGCCATCAGAGGGGAGAGCAATCAGCCCCAGCATTTT. Residues: CAIRGESNQPQHF. The rearrangement joins TRBV10-3 to TRBJ1-5, with D perhaps matching TRBD1 (5 bases). CDR3 length: 13 residues. The V and J ends lost 6 bases and 1 base respectively, with 7 bases between them. Germline CDR1 ENHRY, CDR2 SYGVKD.

J is TRBJ2-7 and V is TRBV19; 7 positions match TRBD1. V lost 5 bases and J lost 7; bases outside the gene matches: 8. Germline CDR1 reads LNHDA; CDR2 reads SQIVND (reference sequence). The CDR3 runs 13 residues. The CDR3, as DNA: TGTGCCAGTAGTCGAGGGGGCCTGGCGGAGCAGTACGTC. Its translation is CASSRGGLAEQYV.

This clonotype was recorded a few times. The rearrangement links TRBV6-1 to TRBJ2-1; tentative D call: TRBD2 (6 bases). There are 13 residues in the CDR3. In germline, CDR1 is MNHNS, CDR2 SASEGT. Trimming pared 0 bases from V and 10 bases from J, leaving 10 bases between. CDR3 in amino acids: CASSEAKGGEQFF. The CDR3 DNA sequence: TGTGCCAGCAGTGAAGCGAAGGGAGGAGAGCAGTTCTTC.

The chain uses TRBV29-1 and TRBJ1-1; 8 bases are a match to TRBD1. J lost 3 bases, V lost 4 bases, and 13 bases had no gene match. This CDR3 region has 16 residues. Per germline, CDR1 SQVTM and CDR2 ANQGSEA. The DNA of the CDR3 is TGCAGCGTTGTTCTAGCTCCCGGGACAGGAGACACTGAAGCTTTCTTT. Its protein product is CSVVLAPGTGDTEAFF.

The chain carries TRBV4-1 and TRBJ2-2, with D possibly matching TRBD1 (6 bases). Per germline, CDR1 MGHRA and CDR2 YSYEKL. This CDR3 is built from 15 residues. The V gene lost 5 bases and the J gene lost 3 bases, with 13 bases spanning the gap. CDR3 coding DNA: TGCGCCAGCAGCGCGGTAGGACAGTACACCGGGGAGCTGTTTTTT. It encodes CASSAVGQYTGELFF.

This clonotype was seen a few times. The chain employs TRBV2 and TRBJ2-7; D gene ambiguous. The length of the CDR3 is 11 residues. Germline V CDR1 and CDR2: SNHLY, FYNNEI. V was cut by 8 bases and J by 3 bases, with 8 bases left in between. The CDR3 region is CASRWDYEQYF. The CDR3 DNA reads TGTGCCAGCCGCTGGGACTACGAGCAGTACTTC.